This passage covers 6 T cell receptor beta chains from one sample sequenced in a study of T cells after posttransplantation cyclophosphamide. Repertoires were generated with immunoSEQ multiplex PCR, while TCRdb's copy carries only in-frame clones and drops some. Here the sample spans about 20,000 clones, 97% being singletons. Cells defined as naive were viable CD3+CD4+ or CD3+CD8+ and CCR7+CD45RA+CD45RO-CD95-CD27+CD28+. Sequences were obtained from naive CD4+ T cells sorted from PBMCs. The receptors derive from a man aged 50-59 years in good health, CMV-negative, and a related stem cell transplant donor.

The CDR3 loop is CASSPGGNTEAFF. The CDR3 DNA follows: TGCGCCAGCAGCCCAGGGGGCAACACTGAAGCTTTCTTT. The V call is TRBV5-1, the J call TRBJ1-1; 8 nucleotides agree with TRBD1. The CDR3 is 13 residues long. V was pared by 4 bases and J by 2 bases, with 1 base of the junction left unmatched. CDR1 and CDR2 from the germline V gene are SGHRS and YFSETQ.

The J gene is TRBJ2-2, the V gene TRBV10-2, with D possibly being TRBD1 (6 bases). Germline loops: CDR1 WSHSY, CDR2 SAAADI. The CDR3 runs 14 residues. Deletions cut 7 bases from V and 0 bases from J, with 9 bases between. In nucleotides, the CDR3 is TGCGCCAGCAACAGGGCGGCGAACACCGGGGAGCTGTTTTTT. Its translation: CASNRAANTGELFF.

This chain links TRBV7-9 with TRBJ1-4, with 9 bases identical to TRBD1. V lost 6 bases to trimming and J lost 8 bases; unmatched junction nucleotides: 7. Germline assignment: CDR1 SEHNR and CDR2 FQNEAQ (reference sequence). The CDR3 has 14 amino acids. CDR3 residues: CASSPGTGREKLFF. CDR3 coding DNA: TGTGCCAGCAGTCCCGGGACAGGGCGAGAAAAACTGTTTTTT.

The CDR3 nucleotides read TGTGCCAGCAGTACGAACAGGGCCACCGATGGCTACACCTTC. Amino acid sequence: CASSTNRATDGYTF. The rearrangement uses TRBV2 and TRBJ1-2; tentative D call: TRBD1 (6 bases). CDR3 length equals 14 residues. Germline CDR1 reads SNHLY; CDR2 reads FYNNEI. Trimming shortened V by 5 bases and J by 6 bases, and 16 bases separated the two germline ends.

The CDR3 here is CASSMQGANTGELFF. As DNA, the CDR3 is TGTGCCAGTAGTATGCAGGGGGCCAACACCGGGGAGCTGTTTTTT. This rearrangement joins TRBV19 to TRBJ2-2, with 8 bases fitting TRBD1. Germline V gene data show CDR1 as LNHDA and CDR2 as SQIVND (reference sequence). The CDR3 contains 15 residues. V lost 3 bases and J lost 2; bases outside the gene matches: 2.

The chain is built from TRBV29-1 and TRBJ2-7; the match to TRBD1 covers 10 bases. Trimming removed 5 bases from V and 4 bases from J; junction bases left unmatched: 11. CDR3 length: 15 residues. In germline, CDR1 is SQVTM, CDR2 ANQGSEA. CDR3 protein: CSVRSPGQGFYEQYF. In DNA form, the CDR3 reads TGCAGCGTTCGCTCGCCGGGACAGGGGTTTTACGAGCAGTACTTC.